The rows below give T cell receptor beta chains drawn from one sample of a study of response to subunit inactivated influenza vaccine. TCRdb fed the RT-PCR reads into MiXCR, producing one record per CDR3 protein. The data hold about 190,000 distinct CDR3 sequences, with about an eighth observed a single time. This sample comprised CD8+ T cells sorted from PBMCs, obtained about 5 days after vaccination. The receptors stem from a man in his forties or fifties who received an inactivated influenza vaccine. Both conserved end residues are part of each CDR3. A D gene is named only where the DNA matches it firmly. Not all rows give a size; the values are once, few, many and, for expanded clones, a class.

D: TRBD1; V: TRBV12-3/TRBV12-4; size: many; J: TRBJ2-7; CDR3: CASSEGQGAYEQYF; DNA: TGTGCCAGCAGTGAAGGACAGGGAGCCTACGAGCAGTACTTC
D: .; V: TRBV29-1; size: few; J: TRBJ1-5; CDR3: CSVLDLGSNQPQHF; DNA: TGCAGCGTTCTCGACCTAGGGAGCAATCAGCCCCAGCATTTT
D: TRBD1; V: TRBV7-8; size: few; J: TRBJ1-4; CDR3: CASSNDRVRTNEKLFF; DNA: TGTGCCAGCAGCAACGACAGGGTCCGAACTAATGAAAAACTGTTTTTT
D: .; V: TRBV19; size: .; J: TRBJ2-1; CDR3: CASMDGVANEQFF; DNA: TGTGCCAGTATGGACGGGGTAGCCAATGAGCAGTTCTTC
D: .; V: TRBV7-8; size: few; J: TRBJ2-1; CDR3: CASNPAYREAYNEQFF; DNA: TGTGCCAGCAACCCCGCCTACAGGGAGGCCTACAATGAGCAGTTCTTC
D: TRBD2; V: TRBV3-1; size: .; J: TRBJ2-1; CDR3: CASSRRTSGGPYNEQFF; DNA: TGTGCCAGCAGCCGCAGGACTAGCGGGGGGCCCTACAATGAGCAGTTCTTC
D: TRBD1; V: TRBV15; size: .; J: TRBJ1-1; CDR3: CATSRPRQGGFAEAFF; DNA: TGTGCCACCAGCAGACCCCGTCAGGGGGGATTCGCTGAAGCTTTCTTT
D: .; V: TRBV4-3; size: few; J: TRBJ2-1; CDR3: CASSQDWVNTYNEQFF; DNA: TGCGCCAGCAGCCAAGATTGGGTGAATACCTACAATGAGCAGTTCTTC
D: TRBD1; V: TRBV6-2/TRBV6-3; size: few; J: TRBJ2-7; CDR3: CASSYSAWTGPSSYEQYF; DNA: TGTGCCAGCAGTTACTCGGCTTGGACAGGCCCTAGCTCCTACGAGCAGTACTTC
D: .; V: TRBV10-3; size: .; J: TRBJ1-2; CDR3: CAISESQGSYGYTF; DNA: TGTGCCATCAGTGAGTCGCAGGGATCCTATGGCTACACCTTC
D: TRBD1; V: TRBV14; size: few; J: TRBJ2-2; CDR3: CASSRYTTGSYTGELFF; DNA: TGTGCCAGCAGTCGATATACGACAGGGTCATACACCGGGGAGCTGTTTTTT
D: TRBD2; V: TRBV25-1; size: .; J: TRBJ2-5; CDR3: CASSDLHIAGGDQETQYF; DNA: TGTGCCAGCAGTGATCTCCACATAGCGGGGGGCGATCAAGAGACCCAGTACTTC
D: .; V: TRBV5-8; size: many; J: TRBJ2-1; CDR3: CASSLVGQSSYNEQFF; DNA: TGTGCCAGCAGCCTGGTGGGACAAAGCTCCTACAATGAGCAGTTCTTC
D: TRBD2; V: TRBV7-6; size: .; J: TRBJ2-1; CDR3: CASSGDISGSPGNEQFF; DNA: TGTGCCAGCAGCGGGGACATTAGCGGGAGCCCGGGCAATGAGCAGTTCTTC
D: .; V: TRBV25-1; size: .; J: TRBJ2-1; CDR3: CASSPNYVTGPAVQGPYNEQFF; DNA: TGTGCCAGCAGTCCTAACTATGTAACCGGTCCGGCGGTACAGGGTCCCTACAATGAGCAGTTCTTC
D: TRBD1; V: TRBV15; size: once; J: TRBJ2-1; CDR3: CATSRQTGAWSYNEQFF; DNA: TGTGCCACCAGCAGACAGACAGGGGCTTGGTCCTACAATGAGCAGTTCTTC
D: .; V: TRBV15; size: .; J: TRBJ2-3; CDR3: CATSLTLRQELTDTQYF; DNA: TGTGCCACCAGCTTAACCCTGAGGCAGGAGCTCACAGATACGCAGTATTTT
D: .; V: TRBV28; size: few; J: TRBJ2-7; CDR3: CASSWGSSYEQYF; DNA: TGTGCCAGCAGCTGGGGGAGCTCCTACGAGCAGTACTTC
D: .; V: TRBV7-2; size: few; J: TRBJ1-2; CDR3: CASSGLRLPGYGYTF; DNA: TGTGCCAGCAGCGGCCTACGACTCCCAGGCTATGGCTACACCTTC
D: TRBD2; V: TRBV11-2; size: many; J: TRBJ2-3; CDR3: CASSLALGGRTDTQYF; DNA: TGTGCCAGCAGCTTGGCCTTGGGAGGGCGGACAGATACGCAGTATTTT
D: .; V: TRBV4-3; size: .; J: TRBJ2-3; CDR3: CASSQAPDRGLGGKDTQYF; DNA: TGCGCCAGCAGCCAAGCACCCGACCGGGGCCTAGGGGGTAAAGATACGCAGTATTTT
D: TRBD2; V: TRBV28; size: .; J: TRBJ2-1; CDR3: CASSRLGLAGAHYNEQFF; DNA: TGTGCCAGCAGTCGTTTGGGACTAGCGGGAGCCCATTACAATGAGCAGTTCTTC
D: .; V: TRBV28; size: .; J: TRBJ2-3; CDR3: CASRTLDTQYF; DNA: TGTGCCAGCAGAACCCTGGATACGCAGTATTTT
D: .; V: TRBV29-1; size: few; J: TRBJ2-1; CDR3: CSVERLGSSGNEQFF; DNA: TGCAGCGTTGAGAGACTCGGGAGTTCGGGCAATGAGCAGTTCTTC
D: .; V: TRBV4-1; size: many; J: TRBJ2-7; CDR3: CASSQGRGSYEQYF; DNA: TGCGCCAGCAGCCAAGGTCGGGGGTCCTACGAGCAGTACTTC
D: .; V: TRBV20-1; size: .; J: TRBJ2-5; CDR3: CSARWAQGIETQYF; DNA: TGCAGTGCTAGATGGGCCCAGGGGATAGAGACCCAGTACTTC
D: .; V: TRBV10-3; size: .; J: TRBJ1-6; CDR3: CAISEYRSPLHF; DNA: TGTGCCATCAGTGAGTACAGATCACCCCTCCACTTT
D: .; V: TRBV19; size: .; J: TRBJ1-1; CDR3: CASTEAGTENTEAFF; DNA: TGTGCCAGTACGGAGGCCGGGACGGAAAACACTGAAGCTTTCTTT
D: TRBD2; V: TRBV7-7; size: .; J: TRBJ2-1; CDR3: CASSSRAGAEQFF; DNA: TGTGCCAGCAGCTCCCGAGCGGGGGCTGAGCAGTTCTTC
D: .; V: TRBV19; size: .; J: TRBJ2-2; CDR3: CASRSFGLAGELFF; DNA: TGTGCCAGTAGATCTTTCGGGCTGGCCGGGGAGCTGTTTTTT
D: .; V: TRBV6-2/TRBV6-3; size: .; J: TRBJ1-1; CDR3: CASSYSEMNTEAFF; DNA: TGTGCCAGCAGCTACTCAGAGATGAACACTGAAGCTTTCTTT
D: .; V: TRBV29-1; size: .; J: TRBJ2-7; CDR3: CSVGLRGEQYF; DNA: TGCAGCGTTGGCCTGAGAGGCGAGCAGTACTTC
D: .; V: TRBV28; size: few; J: TRBJ2-2; CDR3: CASSLLGTSRGELFF; DNA: TGTGCCAGCAGTTTACTCGGAACTAGCCGCGGGGAGCTGTTTTTT
D: TRBD1; V: TRBV5-1; size: few; J: TRBJ2-2; CDR3: CASGTGAPGGELFF; DNA: TGCGCCAGCGGGACAGGGGCCCCAGGCGGGGAGCTGTTTTTT
D: .; V: TRBV27; size: .; J: TRBJ2-7; CDR3: CASRTSGPTYEQYF; DNA: TGTGCCAGCAGGACCTCTGGTCCTACCTACGAGCAGTACTTC
D: .; V: TRBV29-1; size: .; J: TRBJ2-5; CDR3: CSVDSDTVETQYF; DNA: TGCAGCGTGGACTCGGATACAGTGGAGACCCAGTACTTC
D: .; V: TRBV6-5; size: once; J: TRBJ2-3; CDR3: CASSYLGYTDTQYF; DNA: TGTGCCAGCAGTTATCTCGGATACACAGATACGCAGTATTTT
D: TRBD2; V: TRBV12-3/TRBV12-4; size: few; J: TRBJ2-1; CDR3: CASRQTSGRINEQFF; DNA: TGTGCCAGCAGACAGACTAGCGGGAGGATCAATGAGCAGTTCTTC
D: .; V: TRBV4-2; size: .; J: TRBJ2-5; CDR3: CASSQEDEPATQYF; DNA: TGTGCCAGCAGCCAAGAGGACGAGCCGGCGACCCAGTACTTC
D: .; V: TRBV10-1; size: .; J: TRBJ2-2; CDR3: CASSSLGGNTGELFF; DNA: TGCGCCAGCAGTTCTCTCGGGGGTAACACCGGGGAGCTGTTTTTT